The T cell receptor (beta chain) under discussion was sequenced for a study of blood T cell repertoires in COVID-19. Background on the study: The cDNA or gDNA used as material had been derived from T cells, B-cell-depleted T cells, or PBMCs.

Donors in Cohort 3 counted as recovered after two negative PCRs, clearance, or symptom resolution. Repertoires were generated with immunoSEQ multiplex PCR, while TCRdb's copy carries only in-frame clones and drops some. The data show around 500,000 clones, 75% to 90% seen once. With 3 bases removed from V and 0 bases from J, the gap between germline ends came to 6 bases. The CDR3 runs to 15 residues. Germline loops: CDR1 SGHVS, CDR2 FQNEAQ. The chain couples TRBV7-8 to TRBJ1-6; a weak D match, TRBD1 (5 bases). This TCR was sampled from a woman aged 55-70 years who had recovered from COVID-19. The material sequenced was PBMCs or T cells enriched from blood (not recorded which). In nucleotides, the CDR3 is TGTGCCAGCAGCTTGGGGGGCTCCTATAATTCACCCCTCCACTTT. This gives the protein CASSLGGSYNSPLHF.